One and the same sample provided the 20 T cell receptor beta chains below, sequenced in a study of graft-versus-host responses after intestinal transplantation. Produced via immunoSEQ multiplex PCR; TCRdb's table is partial and in-frame only. The sample consists of about 120,000 clones, just under 95% of them appearing once. These receptors are not linked to any known antigen. The input for sequencing was unstimulated CD4+ T cells sorted from spleen or lymph node cells, taken before intestinal transplant. The receptors shown here come from a human donor who received an intestinal transplant.

Written as DNA, the CDR3 is TGTGCCAGCAGTTACTCTATCAGGGTTAGCTCCTACGAGCAGTACTTC. Protein product: CASSYSIRVSSYEQYF. V gene TRBV6-5 combines with J gene TRBJ2-7, with D possibly matching TRBD1 (5 bases). Trimming removed 0 bases from V and 0 bases from J, with 12 bases in between. The CDR3 length is 16 residues. CDR1 is MNHEY, CDR2 SVGAGI, per germline.

The V call is TRBV28, the J call TRBJ1-2; D possibly corresponds to TRBD1 (6 bases). CDR1 and CDR2 from the germline V gene are MDHEN and SYDVKM. The CDR3 runs to 15 residues. V lost 5 bases and J lost 6, with 19 bases in between. The CDR3 region has the DNA TGTGCCAGCAGTCCCCCTGGGCAGGGGAAGGATGGCTACACCTTC. It specifies CASSPPGQGKDGYTF.

The gene calls are TRBV2 and TRBJ2-5; D is uncertain. Germline V CDR1 and CDR2: SNHLY, FYNNEI. V was clipped by 1 base and J by 2 bases, with 8 bases between them. This CDR3 is 14 amino acids long. The CDR3 DNA reads TGTGCCAGCAGTGAAGATCGGGCGCAAGAGACCCAGTACTTC. It is translated as CASSEDRAQETQYF.

In its sample, this clone was seen once. The CDR3 is CASSLRYGEQFF. The CDR3 nucleotides are TGTGCCAGCAGCTTAAGATATGGGGAGCAGTTCTTC. The chain carries TRBV7-9 and TRBJ2-1; D uncertain. Trimming took off 2 bases at V and 10 bases at J, with 9 bases between the two ends. Germline V gives CDR1 SEHNR, CDR2 FQNEAQ (reference sequence). The CDR3 runs 12 residues.

The J gene is TRBJ2-2, the V gene TRBV28; D ambiguous. V was trimmed by 2 bases and J by 5 bases, leaving 0 bases between them. This CDR3 is built from 11 residues. CDR1 MDHEN and CDR2 SYDVKM come from the germline V gene. CDR3 in amino acids: CASSLTGELFF. The CDR3 nucleotides are TGTGCCAGCAGTTTAACCGGGGAGCTGTTTTTT. The whole variable domain, filled in from reference TRBV28 and TRBJ2-2, reads DVKVTQSSRYLVKRTGEKVFLECVQDMDHENMFWYRQDPGLGLRLIYFSYDVKMKEKGDIPEGYSVSREKKERFSLILESASTNQTSMYLCASSLTGELFFGEGSRLTVL.

The chain employs TRBV28 and TRBJ2-7; D is possibly TRBD2 (6 bases). CDR3 length equals 15 residues. Deletions cut 3 bases from V and 1 base from J, with 13 bases between. CDR1 is MDHEN and CDR2 is SYDVKM in the germline V gene. CDR3 DNA: TGTGCCAGCAGTTTGTGGAGGGACGCTTCCTACGAGCAGTACTTC. Protein sequence: CASSLWRDASYEQYF.

The CDR3 DNA follows: TGCGCCAGCAGCCAGGGGGCGAACTCTGGGGCCAACGTCCTGACTTTC. It translates to CASSQGANSGANVLTF. The rearrangement uses TRBV5-1 and TRBJ2-6; TRBD1 agrees at 8 bases. The CDR3 has 16 residues. Unmatched junction bases numbered 3, after V lost 4 bases and J lost 0 bases. The germline V gene has CDR1 SGHRS and CDR2 YFSETQ.

The chain couples TRBV6-1 to TRBJ2-6, with D unresolved. V shed 8 bases and J shed 1 base, with 6 bases lying between them. This CDR3 region has 13 residues. CDR1 and CDR2 from the germline V gene are MNHNS and SASEGT. The CDR3: CASVISGANVLTF. The DNA for the CDR3 is TGTGCCAGCGTGATATCTGGGGCCAACGTCCTGACTTTC.

V and J are TRBV9 and TRBJ2-5; the D gene is possibly TRBD2 (6 bases). Trimming took off 4 bases at V and 3 bases at J, with 10 bases between the two ends. From germline, CDR1 is SGDLS and CDR2 YYNGEE. The CDR3 is made up of 13 amino acids. As DNA, the CDR3 is TGTGCCAGCAGCCGATCGGGGGAAGAGACCCAGTACTTC. Residues: CASSRSGEETQYF.

The rearrangement joins TRBV6-1 to TRBJ1-3; D is ambiguous. The V end was cut by 8 bases, the J end by 0 bases, with 8 bases between. Germline lookup yields CDR1 MNHNS and CDR2 SASEGT. The CDR3 has 13 amino acids. The CDR3 reads CASLEPSGNTIYF. The CDR3, as DNA: TGTGCCAGCCTGGAGCCCTCTGGAAACACCATATATTTT.

The J gene is TRBJ1-1, the V gene TRBV11-2; D ambiguous. Looked up from germline, CDR1 is SGHAT and CDR2 is FQNNGV. V lost 4 bases, J lost 4 bases, and 16 bases lay in between. The CDR3 has 15 amino acids. CDR3 in amino acids: CASSSVGYRLTEAFF. The CDR3 DNA sequence: TGTGCCAGCAGCTCCGTTGGGTATCGACTCACTGAAGCTTTCTTT.

The chain employs TRBV12-5 and TRBJ2-5; D may be TRBD1 (6 bases). Per the germline V gene, CDR1 is LGHNT and CDR2 is FRNRAP. This CDR3 spans 15 amino acids. The V end lost 0 bases, the J end lost 5 bases, and 13 bases lay between the germline ends. The CDR3 bases are TGTGCTAGTGGTTTGGTAATCAGGACAGAGGAGACCCAGTACTTC. Protein sequence: CASGLVIRTEETQYF.

V is TRBV14 and J is TRBJ2-4, with TRBD2 identical over 7 bases. Trimming removed 1 base from V and 7 bases from J; junction bases left unmatched: 4. Germline CDR1 is SGHDN and CDR2 is FVKESK. This CDR3 is 14 amino acids long. The CDR3 spells CASSQGGGSNIQYF. DNA of the CDR3: TGTGCCAGCAGCCAAGGTGGCGGGAGTAACATTCAGTACTTC.

This chain connects TRBV7-8 to TRBJ1-2; possibly TRBD1 for D (5 bases). The length of the CDR3 is 14 residues. Germline CDR1 reads SGHVS; CDR2 reads FQNEAQ. Trimming removed 4 bases at V and 4 bases at J, with 13 bases between. CDR3 nucleotides: TGTGCCAGCAGCTCTCGAAGACAGTCCTATGGCTACACCTTC. Amino acid sequence: CASSSRRQSYGYTF.

This chain links TRBV27 with TRBJ2-5, with 14 bases fitting TRBD2. The CDR3 length is 15 residues. Trimming cost V 5 bases and J 7 bases; bases outside gene matches: 6. Germline V lookup: CDR1 MNHEY, CDR2 SMNVEV (reference sequence). CDR3 residues: CASSPGTSGRGTQYF. As DNA, the CDR3 is TGTGCCAGCAGTCCGGGGACTAGCGGGAGAGGGACCCAGTACTTC.

The rearrangement links TRBV15 to TRBJ2-5; TRBD2 might be the D (5 bases). The CDR3 has 15 residues. Germline V gene lookup returns CDR1 LNHNV and CDR2 YYDKDF (reference sequence). Trimming cost V 0 bases and J 5 bases, with 13 bases left between them. The CDR3 DNA sequence: TGTGCCACCAGCAGAGATGATGGCCGCGGGGAGACCCAGTACTTC. It translates to CATSRDDGRGETQYF.

The chain carries TRBV7-2 and TRBJ1-2; no clear D. V lost 1 base and J lost 8, with 8 bases in between. Germline V gene lookup returns CDR1 SGHTA and CDR2 FQGNSA. There are 12 residues in the CDR3. The CDR3 DNA reads as TGTGCCAGCAGCTTAGACCTCCGGGGCTACACCTTC. This sequence encodes CASSLDLRGYTF.

The chain recombines TRBV30 with TRBJ1-2, with D perhaps matching TRBD1 (6 bases). Trimming took 1 base from V and 7 from J, leaving 7 bases between them. The CDR3 covers 11 residues. CDR1 GTSNPN and CDR2 SVGIG come from the germline V gene (reference sequence). The CDR3 nucleotides read TGTGCCTGGAGTGCAGGGGCTGGCTACACCTTC. It is translated as CAWSAGAGYTF.

In the case of this clone: Other DNA variants within this sample encode the same CDR3. The chain has TRBV19 and TRBJ1-2, with D tentatively TRBD1 (5 bases). This CDR3 has 12 residues. V shed 5 bases and J shed 4 bases, with 8 bases lying between them. Germline V gene sequence: CDR1 LNHDA, CDR2 SQIVND (reference sequence). Here the CDR3 DNA reads TGTGCCAGTAGTTACAGGACCTATGGCTACACCTTC. Its protein product is CASSYRTYGYTF.

This chain joins TRBV5-1 and TRBJ2-7, with D tentatively TRBD2 (6 bases). The CDR3 extends over 10 amino acids. Germline V gene data show CDR1 as SGHRS and CDR2 as YFSETQ. CDR3 in amino acids: CASSLVEGWV. Written as DNA, the CDR3 is TGCGCCAGCAGCTTGGTGGAGGGATGGGTC.